The source of this T cell receptor beta chain is a study of T cell responses to AZD1222 COVID-19 vaccine. The study's findings and limits: In a largely white British group with more females than males, clonal diversity was possibly underestimated.

CDR1 is SEHNR, CDR2 FQNEAQ, per germline (reference sequence). The V and J ends lost 4 bases and 2 bases, in that order; junction bases with no gene match: 4. This CDR3 is 16 amino acids long. Repertoires were generated with immunoSEQ multiplex PCR, while TCRdb's copy carries only in-frame clones and drops some. The table lists about 140,000 clones, 90% of them singletons. Comment on this clone: What it recognizes is unknown.

Sequences were derived from peripheral blood, sampled on day 0 of AZD1222 vaccination. This chain connects TRBV7-9 to TRBJ2-2; 10 bases line up with TRBD1. This sequence was found in an adult in good health. CDR3 loop: CASSSDRGRNTGELFF. CDR3 in DNA: TGTGCCAGCAGCTCCGACAGGGGGCGAAACACCGGGGAGCTGTTTTTT. The variable domain in full, completed from reference TRBV7-9 and TRBJ2-2, reads DTGVSQNPRHKITKRGQNVTFRCDPISEHNRLYWYRQTLGQGPEFLTYFQNEAQLEKSRLLSDRFSAERPKGSFSTLEIQRTEQGDSAMYLCASSSDRGRNTGELFFGEGSRLTVL.